These 12 T cell receptor beta chains originate from one sample sequenced in a study of graft-versus-host responses after intestinal transplantation. Responders (roughly 200,000, CFSE-labeled) were co-plated with roughly 200,000 irradiated, violet-dye-labeled stimulators. The protocol was immunoSEQ multiplex PCR, while the TCRdb copy is restricted to in-frame clones and leaves out a portion. The sample consists of about 21,000 clones, less than 45% of them appearing once. The source material was alloreactive CD8+ T cells from a mixed lymphocyte reaction culture, sampled before intestinal transplant. Described subset: CFSE-low proliferating T cells sorted from approximately six-day pre-transplant mixed lymphocyte reaction (GvH or HvG direction). Receptors originate from a human patient who received an intestinal transplant.

This clone turned up a few times. The rearrangement links TRBV10-1 to TRBJ2-7, with 11 bases identical to TRBD2. The CDR3 spans 17 residues. The J segment lost 0 bases and the V segment lost 5 bases, leaving 9 bases of the junction unmatched. Germline values: CDR1 WNHNN, CDR2 SYGVQD (reference sequence). CDR3 loop: CASSLSTSGNSSYEQYF. CDR3 bases: TGCGCCAGCAGTCTTTCGACTAGCGGGAATAGCTCCTACGAGCAGTACTTC.

A few counts support this clone. The rearrangement uses TRBV7-6 and TRBJ2-1; possible D gene TRBD1, 6 bases. The germline V and J ends were trimmed by 0 bases and 5 bases, with 8 bases remaining between them. CDR1 SGHVS and CDR2 FNYEAQ come from the germline V gene. CDR3 length: 14 residues. The CDR3 is CASSLAGANNEQFF. The DNA for the CDR3 is TGTGCCAGCAGCTTAGCGGGGGCTAACAATGAGCAGTTCTTC.

This rearrangement joins TRBV6-6 to TRBJ1-3; tentatively, D is TRBD1 (6 bases). Germline V CDR1 and CDR2: MNHNY, SVGAGI (reference sequence). V lost 6 bases and J 3 bases, leaving 12 bases between the germline ends. The CDR3 consists of 14 residues. The CDR3 is CASSEQGGGNTIYF. DNA of the CDR3: TGTGCCAGCAGCGAACAGGGTGGTGGAAACACCATATATTTT.

This chain links TRBV19 with TRBJ2-7, with 7 bases lining up with TRBD2. CDR3 length: 13 amino acids. Germline V CDR1 and CDR2: LNHDA, SQIVND (reference sequence). The J segment lost 4 bases and the V segment lost 5 bases, leaving 5 bases of the junction unmatched. The CDR3 sequence: CASSRSGKYEQYF. The CDR3, as DNA: TGTGCCAGTAGTCGAAGCGGGAAATACGAGCAGTACTTC.

By share of the sample, this clone is medium-sized. This chain links TRBV7-9 with TRBJ1-5, with D hard to call. Germline V gives CDR1 SEHNR, CDR2 FQNEAQ (reference sequence). This CDR3 is 13 amino acids long. Trimming cost V 0 bases and J 3 bases, with 3 bases left between them. The CDR3 coding sequence is TGTGCCAGCAGCTTAGCCTCCAATCAGCCCCAGCATTTT. Its protein product is CASSLASNQPQHF.

This clone was counted only a few times. The genes are TRBV2 and TRBJ1-2; perhaps TRBD1 as D (6 bases). V gave up 7 bases and J gave up 4 bases, with 19 bases separating them. Germline loops: CDR1 SNHLY, CDR2 FYNNEI. CDR3 length: 15 amino acids. The CDR3 sequence is CASNIPWTALYGYTF. In DNA, the CDR3 is TGTGCCAGCAACATTCCATGGACAGCTCTCTATGGCTACACCTTC. The variable domain in full, with the rest retrieved from reference TRBV2 and TRBJ1-2, is EPEVTQTPSHQVTQMGQEVILRCVPISNHLYFYWYRQILGQKVEFLVSFYNNEISEKSEIFDDQFSVERPDGSNFTLKIRSTKLEDSAMYFCASNIPWTALYGYTFGSGTRLTVV.

The chain links TRBV10-1 to TRBJ2-5; 7 nucleotides line up with TRBD2. CDR3 length: 14 amino acids. The ends lost 0 bases at V and 7 bases at J; junction bases unmatched: 5. Germline CDR1 is WNHNN and CDR2 is SYGVQD (reference sequence). The CDR3 loop is CASSESGGRGTQYF. CDR3 in DNA: TGCGCCAGCAGTGAGTCAGGAGGGAGGGGGACCCAGTACTTC.

The chain employs TRBV30 and TRBJ2-1; TRBD2 matches at 9 bases. The length of the CDR3 is 15 residues. Germline CDR1 and CDR2: GTSNPN and SVGIG (reference sequence). V shed 2 bases and J 10 bases; nucleotides not matched to a gene: 12. In DNA form, the CDR3 reads TGTGCCTGGAGTAACTTAGCGGGAGTCCTCTCAGAGCAGTTCTTC. It is translated as CAWSNLAGVLSEQFF.

The CDR3 DNA reads TGTGCCAGCAGCGTATATCCGACTGGGATGAGCTCCTACAATGAGCAGTTCTTC. This codes for CASSVYPTGMSSYNEQFF. The chain links TRBV9 to TRBJ2-1, with D unresolved. Germline V gene lookup returns CDR1 SGDLS and CDR2 YYNGEE. Between the trimmed V and J ends, which lost 1 base and 0 bases, there was a span of 17 bases. The CDR3 runs to 18 residues.

This clone was seen a handful of times. V gene TRBV9 combines with J gene TRBJ2-2, with 9 bases identical to TRBD2. The CDR3 consists of 14 residues. Germline lookup yields CDR1 SGDLS and CDR2 YYNGEE. The V and J ends lost 5 bases and 4 bases, in that order; junction bases with no gene match: 3. The CDR3 nucleotides read TGTGCCAGCAGGCGGGAGGGCGGCACCGGGGAGCTGTTTTTT. Its protein product is CASRREGGTGELFF.

The table lists this clone with a few counts. CDR3 in DNA: TGTGCCAGCAGTCGCTTTGTTGGGGCAGGGCGTGACGAGCAGTACTTC. It codes for CASSRFVGAGRDEQYF. The gene calls are TRBV2 and TRBJ2-7; possibly TRBD1 for D (5 bases). Deletions cut 5 bases from V and 5 bases from J, with 22 bases between. The CDR3 sequence is 16 residues long. Germline CDR1 reads SNHLY; CDR2 reads FYNNEI.

The sample holds a few counts of this clone. The chain combines TRBV11-3 with TRBJ2-1; 9 bases align to TRBD1. In germline, CDR1 is SGHNT, CDR2 YENEEA. The CDR3 consists of 15 residues. V shed 2 bases and J 12 bases; nucleotides not matched to a gene: 11. The CDR3, as DNA: TGTGCCAGCAGCTTAAGGGGGGGGACAGGGAGACGGCAGTTCTTC. Translating it yields CASSLRGGTGRRQFF.